A selection of T cell receptor beta chains follows, all from one sample in a study of identifying expanded T cells in peripheral blood. Profiling relied on immunoSEQ multiplex PCR, and the TCRdb table lists in-frame clones only, not all of them. The sample carries 60,000 to 70,000 clones, approximately 89% recorded once. The sample taken for sequencing was blood. The receptors derive from a person aged 18-70 years in good health. Each CDR3 is given with its conserved first and last residue. Fields, in order: V gene, D gene, J gene, clone size, CDR3 protein, CDR3 DNA. The D gene is left open where the match is weak. Rows give clone size only sometimes, using once, few, many, or a class for an expanded clone.

v_gene: TRBV28; d_gene: TRBD1; j_gene: TRBJ2-7; abundance: -; CDR3aa: CASSSRGQGAWEQYF; CDR3nt: TGTGCCAGCAGTTCCCGGGGACAGGGGGCTTGGGAGCAGTACTTC
v_gene: TRBV18; d_gene: -; j_gene: TRBJ2-6; abundance: few; CDR3aa: CASSPQGTGANVLTF; CDR3nt: TGTGCCAGCTCACCCCAGGGCACCGGGGCCAACGTCCTGACTTTC
v_gene: TRBV28; d_gene: -; j_gene: TRBJ1-1; abundance: few; CDR3aa: CASSTTGTLGMNTEAFF; CDR3nt: TGTGCCAGCAGCACTACCGGGACCCTGGGGATGAACACTGAAGCTTTCTTT
v_gene: TRBV7-2; d_gene: TRBD1; j_gene: TRBJ2-7; abundance: -; CDR3aa: CASSSGRTGGFSYEQYF; CDR3nt: TGTGCCAGCAGCTCAGGAAGGACAGGGGGCTTCTCCTACGAGCAGTACTTC
v_gene: TRBV7-2; d_gene: -; j_gene: TRBJ2-5; abundance: -; CDR3aa: CASSYRATVRQETQYF; CDR3nt: TGTGCCAGCAGCTACCGAGCGACGGTGAGACAAGAGACCCAGTACTTC
v_gene: TRBV5-4; d_gene: -; j_gene: TRBJ2-2; abundance: once; CDR3aa: CATRYGDNTGELFF; CDR3nt: TGTGCCACCCGCTATGGAGATAACACCGGGGAGCTGTTTTTT
v_gene: TRBV2; d_gene: -; j_gene: TRBJ1-1; abundance: -; CDR3aa: CASSGEGNTEAFF; CDR3nt: TGTGCCAGCAGTGGGGAGGGCAACACTGAAGCTTTCTTT
v_gene: TRBV11-2; d_gene: -; j_gene: TRBJ2-3; abundance: -; CDR3aa: CASSLVPAGKGGADTQYF; CDR3nt: TGTGCCAGCAGCTTAGTTCCCGCCGGCAAAGGGGGTGCAGATACGCAGTATTTT
v_gene: TRBV28; d_gene: TRBD2; j_gene: TRBJ2-1; abundance: -; CDR3aa: CASSSPGSGAYNEQFF; CDR3nt: TGTGCCAGCAGTTCACCCGGGAGCGGGGCCTACAATGAGCAGTTCTTC
v_gene: TRBV27; d_gene: -; j_gene: TRBJ1-4; abundance: few; CDR3aa: CASSPGQPEKLFF; CDR3nt: TGTGCCAGCAGTCCTGGACAGCCTGAAAAACTGTTTTTT
v_gene: TRBV5-4; d_gene: -; j_gene: TRBJ2-1; abundance: -; CDR3aa: CASSAPNRNEQFF; CDR3nt: TGTGCCAGCAGCGCCCCCAATCGCAATGAGCAGTTCTTC
v_gene: TRBV28; d_gene: -; j_gene: TRBJ2-3; abundance: once; CDR3aa: CASNLGIRSLSTDTQYF; CDR3nt: TGTGCCAGCAATTTAGGGATTCGGTCGCTCAGCACAGATACGCAGTATTTT
v_gene: TRBV5-4; d_gene: -; j_gene: TRBJ2-5; abundance: -; CDR3aa: CASSSRLGSETQYF; CDR3nt: TGTGCCAGCAGCTCTCGCCTAGGGAGTGAGACCCAGTACTTC
v_gene: TRBV10-3; d_gene: TRBD1; j_gene: TRBJ1-1; abundance: -; CDR3aa: CAISASRDRDRVYSEAFF; CDR3nt: TGTGCCATCAGTGCCTCCCGAGACCGGGACAGGGTTTATTCTGAAGCTTTCTTT
v_gene: TRBV5-4; d_gene: -; j_gene: TRBJ2-7; abundance: once; CDR3aa: CASSPRDGPYEQYF; CDR3nt: TGTGCCAGCAGCCCGCGGGACGGACCCTACGAGCAGTACTTC
v_gene: TRBV6-5; d_gene: TRBD1; j_gene: TRBJ1-2; abundance: -; CDR3aa: CASNRGGFNYGYTF; CDR3nt: TGTGCCAGCAACAGGGGCGGGTTTAACTATGGCTACACCTTC
v_gene: TRBV29-1; d_gene: -; j_gene: TRBJ2-4; abundance: -; CDR3aa: CSVAGGTEAKNIQYF; CDR3nt: TGCAGCGTTGCTGGCGGGACGGAGGCCAAAAACATTCAGTACTTC
v_gene: TRBV6-1; d_gene: -; j_gene: TRBJ1-1; abundance: -; CDR3aa: CASRGREILNTEAFF; CDR3nt: TGTGCCAGCAGGGGGAGAGAAATTTTGAACACTGAAGCTTTCTTT
v_gene: TRBV7-9; d_gene: -; j_gene: TRBJ1-2; abundance: -; CDR3aa: CASSPQGSDYGYTF; CDR3nt: TGTGCCAGCAGCCCTCAGGGGAGTGACTATGGCTACACCTTC
v_gene: TRBV10-3; d_gene: TRBD1; j_gene: TRBJ2-7; abundance: -; CDR3aa: CAISVGTAYEQYF; CDR3nt: TGTGCCATCAGTGTGGGGACAGCTTACGAGCAGTACTTC
v_gene: TRBV28; d_gene: -; j_gene: TRBJ1-4; abundance: -; CDR3aa: CASSLWGATNEKLFF; CDR3nt: TGTGCCAGCAGTTTATGGGGGGCAACTAATGAAAAACTGTTTTTT
v_gene: TRBV9; d_gene: -; j_gene: TRBJ2-1; abundance: -; CDR3aa: CASSVSSNEQFF; CDR3nt: TGTGCCAGCAGCGTGTCAAGCAATGAGCAGTTCTTC
v_gene: TRBV4-2; d_gene: -; j_gene: TRBJ2-1; abundance: -; CDR3aa: CASSQSPQNNEQFF; CDR3nt: TGTGCCAGCAGCCAATCTCCGCAGAACAATGAGCAGTTCTTC
v_gene: TRBV5-1; d_gene: -; j_gene: TRBJ2-2; abundance: -; CDR3aa: CASSPVWTGELFF; CDR3nt: TGCGCCAGCAGCCCGGTATGGACCGGGGAGCTGTTTTTT
v_gene: TRBV5-1; d_gene: TRBD1; j_gene: TRBJ2-7; abundance: -; CDR3aa: CASSRQGNYEQYF; CDR3nt: TGCGCCAGCAGCCGACAGGGGAACTACGAGCAGTACTTC
v_gene: TRBV4-1; d_gene: TRBD2; j_gene: TRBJ2-2; abundance: -; CDR3aa: CASSQDPLAGENTGELFF; CDR3nt: TGCGCCAGCAGCCAAGACCCCCTAGCGGGGGAAAACACCGGGGAGCTGTTTTTT
v_gene: TRBV28; d_gene: -; j_gene: TRBJ2-7; abundance: -; CDR3aa: CASTRGDRRNEQYF; CDR3nt: TGTGCCAGCACCCGGGGAGATAGGAGGAACGAGCAGTACTTC
v_gene: TRBV6-6; d_gene: TRBD1; j_gene: TRBJ1-3; abundance: -; CDR3aa: CASSKDREGNTIYF; CDR3nt: TGTGCCAGCAGTAAGGACAGGGAAGGGAACACCATATATTTT
v_gene: TRBV7-9; d_gene: TRBD1; j_gene: TRBJ1-2; abundance: -; CDR3aa: CASRQNLQGARGVDYGYTF; CDR3nt: TGTGCCAGCAGACAGAATTTACAGGGGGCTAGGGGAGTTGACTATGGCTACACCTTC